Presented here are 26 T cell receptor beta chains from one specimen sequenced in a study of T cell responses to AZD1222 COVID-19 vaccine. TCRdb keeps only in-frame clones here, not all; method: immunoSEQ multiplex PCR. The sample records approximately 150,000 clones, 70% to 90% being singletons. The specimen was peripheral blood, collected on day 0 of MenACWY control vaccination. The receptors derive from an adult in good health.

This chain links TRBV6-4 with TRBJ1-3; 8 bases are shared with TRBD1. This CDR3 region has 13 residues. The V gene end was trimmed by 6 bases and the J gene end by 2 bases; junction bases not matched to a gene: 0. CDR1 is MRHNA, CDR2 SNTAGT, per germline. The CDR3, as DNA: TGTGCCAGCAGGGACAGGGCTGGAAACACCATATATTTT. Residues: CASRDRAGNTIYF.

This chain links TRBV12-3 or TRBV12-4 with TRBJ1-1; 7 bases are shared with TRBD1. The CDR3 is made up of 12 amino acids. J was trimmed by 8 bases and V by 6 bases; bases with no gene match: 6. As DNA, the CDR3 is TGTGCCAGCAGCCAGACAGGGCGGGAAGCTTTCTTT. Its protein is CASSQTGREAFF.

The chain joins TRBV5-8 to TRBJ1-1; D unresolved. The CDR3 length is 13 residues. CDR1 is SGHTS, CDR2 YDEGEE, per germline. V was shortened by 2 bases and J by 2 bases, with 7 bases between the two germline ends. CDR3 loop: CASSFSANTEAFF. DNA of the CDR3: TGTGCCAGCAGCTTCTCAGCCAACACTGAAGCTTTCTTT.

The rearrangement uses TRBV6-5 and TRBJ1-1, with a weak D call TRBD1 (5 bases). Trimming cost V 7 bases and J 7 bases, with 13 bases left between them. The CDR3 extends over 12 amino acids. Looked up from germline, CDR1 is MNHEY and CDR2 is SVGAGI. Here the CDR3 DNA reads TGTGCCAGCACCTCGGGGGGGAGTGAAGCTTTCTTT. This gives the protein CASTSGGSEAFF.

This chain links TRBV30 with TRBJ1-2; D might be TRBD1 (5 bases). V was cut by 5 bases and J by 8 bases, with 21 bases left in between. CDR3 size: 14 residues. The germline V gene has CDR1 GTSNPN and CDR2 SVGIG (reference sequence). The CDR3 region is CAWGKDRVGRGYTF. CDR3 nucleotide sequence: TGTGCCTGGGGAAAAGACAGAGTGGGGAGAGGCTACACCTTC.

V usage is TRBV18 and J usage is TRBJ1-2, with 10 bases aligning to TRBD1. V lost 3 bases, J lost 6 bases, and 7 bases stayed unmatched. CDR1 KGHSH and CDR2 LQKENI come from the germline V gene. The CDR3 loop spans 15 amino acids. CDR3 in DNA: TGTGCCAGCTCACCCTCGACAGGGGGCGGGGATGGCTACACCTTC. Protein: CASSPSTGGGDGYTF.

This chain joins TRBV18 and TRBJ1-6; 10 bases align to TRBD1. The CDR3 has 14 amino acids. The trim removed 3 bases at V and 11 bases at J, leaving 4 bases unmatched. Germline-derived CDR1 and CDR2 are KGHSH and LQKENI. The CDR3 DNA reads TGTGCCAGCTCACCGGAGGGACAGGGGACACCCCTCCACTTT. Protein sequence: CASSPEGQGTPLHF.

The V call is TRBV6-6, the J call TRBJ2-1; 10 nucleotides agree with TRBD2. This CDR3 comprises 14 residues. Germline CDR1 reads MNHNY; CDR2 reads SVGAGI (reference sequence). The V and J ends lost 10 bases and 5 bases, in that order; junction bases with no gene match: 8. The CDR3 region is CATLLAGGDNEQFF. The CDR3 coding sequence is TGTGCCACTCTCTTAGCGGGAGGCGACAATGAGCAGTTCTTC.

The V call is TRBV4-3, the J call TRBJ2-7; D is ambiguous. The CDR3 is 15 amino acids. CDR1 and CDR2 (germline): LGHNA, YSLEER. V was shortened by 0 bases and J by 1 base, with 10 bases between the two germline ends. The CDR3 protein is CASSQDFYSSYEQYF. In DNA form, the CDR3 reads TGCGCCAGCAGCCAAGATTTTTACAGTTCCTACGAGCAGTACTTC.

The CDR3 coding sequence is TGTGCCAGTAGTGCGGTAACAGGGATGGATGAAAAACTGTTTTTT. Translating gives CASSAVTGMDEKLFF. J is TRBJ1-4 and V is TRBV19, with a weak D call TRBD1 (6 bases). The V end lost 5 bases, the J end lost 6 bases, and 16 bases lay between the germline ends. Germline CDR1 and CDR2: LNHDA and SQIVND (reference sequence). The CDR3 sequence is 15 residues long.

J is TRBJ1-5 and V is TRBV24-1; TRBD1 matches 10 bases. The V and J ends lost 2 bases and 0 bases, in that order; junction bases with no gene match: 6. Germline assignment: CDR1 KGHDR and CDR2 SFDVKD. CDR3 length equals 18 residues. This CDR3 reads CATSDYPGTGDSNQPQHF. The CDR3 DNA reads as TGTGCCACCAGTGATTACCCCGGGACAGGGGATAGCAATCAGCCCCAGCATTTT.

V gene TRBV7-2 combines with J gene TRBJ1-1, with 7 bases identical to TRBD1. The CDR3 length is 14 residues. Trimming removed 3 bases from V and 1 base from J; junction bases left unmatched: 2. Germline-derived CDR1 and CDR2 are SGHTA and FQGNSA. The CDR3 region is CASSFRTGNTEAFF. For the CDR3, the DNA is TGTGCCAGCAGCTTTCGGACAGGGAACACTGAAGCTTTCTTT.

CDR3 sequence reads: CASSYAGTLRDNEQFF. DNA of the CDR3: TGTGCCAGCAGTTACGCCGGGACCCTCCGGGACAATGAGCAGTTCTTC. The rearrangement links TRBV6-2 or TRBV6-3 to TRBJ2-1, with D perhaps given as TRBD1 or TRBD2 (5 bases each). This CDR3 has 16 residues. Germline CDR1 MNHEY, CDR2 SVGEGT. V dropped 2 bases and J dropped 5 bases, with 16 bases sitting between them.

The V gene is TRBV5-4, the J gene TRBJ1-1; perhaps TRBD1 as D (5 bases). The germline V and J ends were trimmed by 4 bases and 1 base, with 11 bases remaining between them. The germline V gene encodes CDR1 SGHNT and CDR2 YYREEE (reference sequence). This CDR3 is 14 amino acids long. The DNA of the CDR3 is TGTGCCAGCAGCCCCGACAGTAAGAACACTGAAGCTTTCTTT. Translation gives CASSPDSKNTEAFF.

This sequence joins TRBV19 and TRBJ1-1, with TRBD1 identical over 11 bases. The CDR3 extends over 14 amino acids. The V and J ends lost 3 bases and 6 bases, in that order; junction bases with no gene match: 3. Germline V gene lookup returns CDR1 LNHDA and CDR2 SQIVND (reference sequence). The CDR3 nucleotides read TGTGCCAGTAGTATTTTGGGACAGGGGGCTGAAGCTTTCTTT. Protein sequence: CASSILGQGAEAFF.

This clone occurred once. The chain recombines TRBV28 with TRBJ1-6; D is possibly TRBD1 (5 bases). The germline V and J ends were trimmed by 6 bases and 8 bases, with 5 bases remaining between them. Germline assignment: CDR1 MDHEN and CDR2 SYDVKM. The CDR3 contains 11 residues. The CDR3 DNA reads as TGTGCCAGCAGGGGGGATTCACCCCTCCACTTT. Its protein is CASRGDSPLHF.

V gene TRBV7-3 combines with J gene TRBJ1-1; 7 nucleotides line up with TRBD1. Trimming removed 3 bases from V and 2 bases from J; junction bases left unmatched: 6. This CDR3 has 15 amino acids. Germline V gene sequence: CDR1 SGHTA, CDR2 FQGTGA. The CDR3 nucleotides are TGTGCCAGCAGCTTCATGAGAGGGGGCAACACTGAAGCTTTCTTT. It is translated as CASSFMRGGNTEAFF.

The chain carries TRBV7-9 and TRBJ2-3; D may be TRBD2 (6 bases). Looked up from germline, CDR1 is SEHNR and CDR2 is FQNEAQ (reference sequence). The CDR3 runs 15 residues. Deletions cut 4 bases from V and 6 bases from J, with 17 bases between. The CDR3 sequence is CASSSRDLVLDTQYF. The CDR3 nucleotides read TGTGCCAGCAGCTCCCGGGACTTAGTATTGGATACGCAGTATTTT. The variable domain in full, with the rest retrieved from reference TRBV7-9 and TRBJ2-3, is DTGVSQNPRHKITKRGQNVTFRCDPISEHNRLYWYRQTLGQGPEFLTYFQNEAQLEKSRLLSDRFSAERPKGSFSTLEIQRTEQGDSAMYLCASSSRDLVLDTQYFGPGTRLTVL.

This chain links TRBV6-2 or TRBV6-3 with TRBJ2-3; D might be TRBD1 or TRBD2, each matching 6 bases. Germline CDR1 and CDR2: MNHEY and SVGEGT. The CDR3 runs to 16 residues. Deletions cut 2 bases from V and 6 bases from J, with 18 bases between. The CDR3 region is CASSYGWRGSGDTQYF. DNA of the CDR3: TGTGCCAGCAGTTACGGATGGAGGGGGTCAGGGGATACGCAGTATTTT.

The gene calls are TRBV19 and TRBJ2-2; no clear D gene. The CDR3 consists of 14 residues. Germline V gene data show CDR1 as LNHDA and CDR2 as SQIVND (reference sequence). The V and J ends lost 3 bases and 11 bases respectively, with 16 bases between them. The CDR3 nucleotides are TGTGCCAGTAGTATTGATTCCCAGGAGTCCGAGCTGTTTTTT. Translated: CASSIDSQESELFF. Complete variable domain (other parts from reference TRBV19 and TRBJ2-2): DGGITQSPKYLFRKEGQNVTLSCEQNLNHDAMYWYRQDPGQGLRLIYYSQIVNDFQKGDIAEGYSVSREKKESFPLTVTSAQKNPTAFYLCASSIDSQESELFFGEGSRLTVL.

The chain combines TRBV27 with TRBJ1-5; D is uncertain. This CDR3 region has 12 residues. Germline V gene sequence: CDR1 MNHEY, CDR2 SMNVEV (reference sequence). V was pared by 6 bases and J by 4 bases, with 7 bases between. The CDR3 DNA is TGTGCCAGCAGCCGGCCTAATCAGCCCCAGCATTTT. It yields the protein CASSRPNQPQHF.

V usage is TRBV6-5 and J usage is TRBJ1-4; possible D gene TRBD1, 5 bases. Germline lookup yields CDR1 MNHEY and CDR2 SVGAGI. The CDR3 has 13 residues. Trimming removed 6 bases from V and 8 bases from J, with 13 bases in between. CDR3 sequence reads: CASRLRAGEKLFF. CDR3 bases: TGTGCCAGCAGGCTCAGGGCCGGGGAAAAACTGTTTTTT.

The count of this clone is one. The gene calls are TRBV5-4 and TRBJ1-1, with 10 bases that match TRBD1. The CDR3 extends over 16 amino acids. The germline gives CDR1 SGHNT, CDR2 YYREEE (reference sequence). The V gene end was trimmed by 1 base and the J gene end by 3 bases; junction bases not matched to a gene: 6. Here the CDR3 reads CASSLKGQGTHTEAFF. CDR3 nucleotide sequence: TGTGCCAGCAGCTTGAAGGGACAGGGGACTCACACTGAAGCTTTCTTT.

This rearrangement joins TRBV18 to TRBJ1-1, with 8 nucleotides matching TRBD1. This CDR3 comprises 14 residues. The V segment lost 2 bases and the J segment 7 bases; nucleotides outside the gene matches: 6. Germline V CDR1 and CDR2: KGHSH, LQKENI. CDR3 sequence (DNA): TGTGCCAGCTCACCAGGACAGGGTTTAGGTGAAGCTTTCTTT. This codes for CASSPGQGLGEAFF.

This chain connects TRBV4-2 to TRBJ2-1, with a tentative D call TRBD1 (6 bases). The ends were cut back, 0 bases at V and 5 bases at J, with 14 bases in the middle. The germline V gene has CDR1 LGHNA and CDR2 YNFKEQ. The CDR3 consists of 16 residues. CDR3 in amino acids: CASSQEGAGTHNEQFF. Here the CDR3 DNA reads TGTGCCAGCAGCCAAGAGGGGGCAGGGACCCACAATGAGCAGTTCTTC.

The rearrangement uses TRBV11-2 and TRBJ2-1; D may be TRBD1 (6 bases). V shed 6 bases and J shed 9 bases, with 15 bases lying between them. Germline V lookup: CDR1 SGHAT, CDR2 FQNNGV. The CDR3 has 13 amino acids. This chain's CDR3 is CASSPPTGSEQFF. CDR3 in DNA: TGTGCCAGCAGTCCCCCCACAGGGAGTGAGCAGTTCTTC.